This passage covers 27 T cell receptor beta chains from one sample sequenced in a study of T cells in narcolepsy. Sequencing used immunoSEQ multiplex PCR; TCRdb keeps in-frame clones, though not all of them. The table records roughly 27,000 clones, 81% of them present only once. Input material: memory (CD45RA-) CD4+ T cells from blood. These receptors all stem from a human donor in good health.

This chain uses TRBV7-2 with TRBJ1-2; D is unresolved. CDR3 length: 13 amino acids. The ends were cut back, 0 bases at V and 2 bases at J, with 4 bases in the middle. From germline, CDR1 is SGHTA and CDR2 FQGNSA. The CDR3 DNA is TGTGCCAGCAGCTTAGCGGGGAACTATGGCTACACCTTC. Translating it yields CASSLAGNYGYTF.

The chain employs TRBV30 and TRBJ1-2, with no clear D. Germline assignment: CDR1 GTSNPN and CDR2 SVGIG (reference sequence). The V gene lost 4 bases and the J gene lost 3 bases, with 6 bases spanning the gap. The CDR3 has 11 amino acids. CDR3: CAWTDDYGYTF. DNA for the CDR3: TGTGCCTGGACAGACGACTATGGCTACACCTTC.

V gene TRBV13 combines with J gene TRBJ1-6; 7 bases agree with TRBD1. V lost 5 bases to trimming and J lost 4 bases; unmatched junction nucleotides: 2. This CDR3 comprises 14 residues. Looked up from germline, CDR1 is PRHDT and CDR2 is FYEKMQ (reference sequence). Here the CDR3 reads CASSMGQYNSPLHF. The CDR3 DNA reads as TGTGCCAGCAGCATGGGACAGTATAATTCACCCCTCCACTTT.

The gene calls are TRBV7-6 and TRBJ2-3; possible D gene TRBD1, 6 bases. CDR3 length: 19 amino acids. Trimming stripped 5 bases from V and 1 base from J, with 25 bases between. Germline V gives CDR1 SGHVS, CDR2 FNYEAQ. CDR3 sequence reads: CASSLTGSLGSRRTDTQYF. The CDR3, as DNA: TGTGCCAGCAGCCTAACAGGGTCCCTGGGTTCCAGACGCACAGATACGCAGTATTTT. Complete variable domain (other parts from reference TRBV7-6 and TRBJ2-3): GAGVSQSPRYKVTKRGQDVALRCDPISGHVSLYWYRQALGQGPEFLTYFNYEAQQDKSGLPNDRFSAERPEGSISTLTIQRTEQRDSAMYRCASSLTGSLGSRRTDTQYFGPGTRLTVL.

The chain recombines TRBV19 with TRBJ1-1; 9 bases are a match to TRBD1. After removal of 5 bases from V and 6 bases from J, the junction contained 10 bases not matched to a gene. CDR1 and CDR2 (germline): LNHDA, SQIVND (reference sequence). The CDR3 is 15 amino acids. The CDR3 spells CASSPNRDRVAEAFF. In DNA, the CDR3 is TGTGCCAGTAGTCCAAACCGGGACAGGGTTGCTGAAGCTTTCTTT.

The V call is TRBV5-4, the J call TRBJ2-3, with 14 bases aligning to TRBD2. V lost 4 bases and J lost 7; bases outside the gene matches: 11. The V gene's germline CDR1 is SGHNT and CDR2 YYREEE (reference sequence). CDR3 length: 17 amino acids. The CDR3 is CASSVPGLAGEGNTQYF. CDR3 bases: TGTGCCAGCAGCGTGCCGGGACTAGCGGGAGAAGGGAATACGCAGTATTTT.

The chain recombines TRBV5-1 with TRBJ1-5; TRBD1 agrees at 9 bases. With 2 bases clipped from V and 6 bases from J, the junction kept 3 bases outside the gene matches. The CDR3 sequence is 14 residues long. From germline, CDR1 is SGHRS and CDR2 YFSETQ. The CDR3 bases are TGCGCCAGCAGCTTACAGGGACAGGGTCAGCCCCAGCATTTT. Amino acid sequence: CASSLQGQGQPQHF.

The chain's CDR3 is CALGRGRSGANVLTF. The CDR3 bases are TGTGCCTTGGGTAGGGGGAGGTCTGGGGCCAACGTCCTGACTTTC. This sequence joins TRBV30 and TRBJ2-6; D tentatively reads TRBD1 or TRBD2 (6 bases each). Germline CDR1 is GTSNPN and CDR2 is SVGIG (reference sequence). This CDR3 region has 15 residues. V was cut by 7 bases and J by 1 base, with 14 bases left in between.

This clone was observed a few times. This chain uses TRBV7-8 with TRBJ2-1; no clear D gene. The germline V gene encodes CDR1 SGHVS and CDR2 FQNEAQ. V gave up 1 base and J gave up 1 base, with 5 bases separating them. The CDR3 length is 14 residues. The CDR3 DNA is TGTGCCAGCAGCTTAGGAGCGTCCTACAATGAGCAGTTCTTC. It specifies CASSLGASYNEQFF.

The rearrangement joins TRBV9 to TRBJ1-2; tentatively, D is TRBD1 (5 bases). The germline V and J ends were trimmed by 2 bases and 6 bases, with 20 bases remaining between them. The CDR3 is made up of 16 amino acids. Germline CDR1 is SGDLS and CDR2 is YYNGEE. The CDR3 reads CASSVDPGPGGHGYTF. DNA of the CDR3: TGTGCCAGCAGCGTGGATCCGGGGCCCGGAGGCCATGGCTACACCTTC.

The J gene is TRBJ2-7, the V gene TRBV9; no reliable D call. The CDR3 is 14 residues long. The germline V gene encodes CDR1 SGDLS and CDR2 YYNGEE. V was shortened by 3 bases and J by 0 bases, with 10 bases between the two germline ends. Written as DNA, the CDR3 is TGTGCCAGCAGCGCGTCGGTCACCTCCTACGAGCAGTACTTC. Translated: CASSASVTSYEQYF.

This chain links TRBV11-2 with TRBJ2-3; 7 positions match TRBD2. This CDR3 has 17 amino acids. The V segment lost 6 bases and the J segment 0 bases; nucleotides outside the gene matches: 12. Germline CDR1 reads SGHAT; CDR2 reads FQNNGV. CDR3 residues: CASSRYSSGLSTDTQYF. The CDR3 coding sequence is TGTGCCAGCAGTAGATACTCTAGCGGCCTGAGCACAGATACGCAGTATTTT.

This clone appeared a few times. The chain combines TRBV2 with TRBJ1-1, with D uncertain. The CDR3 covers 14 residues. Germline V gene lookup returns CDR1 SNHLY and CDR2 FYNNEI. Trimming took 5 bases from V and 3 from J, leaving 13 bases between them. The CDR3, as DNA: TGTGCCAGCAGTAAGACACTGGGCGACACTGAAGCTTTCTTT. Amino acid sequence: CASSKTLGDTEAFF. Full variable domain (missing parts from reference TRBV2 and TRBJ1-1): EPEVTQTPSHQVTQMGQEVILRCVPISNHLYFYWYRQILGQKVEFLVSFYNNEISEKSEIFDDQFSVERPDGSNFTLKIRSTKLEDSAMYFCASSKTLGDTEAFFGQGTRLTVV.

This clone has only a few counts. The chain carries TRBV19 and TRBJ2-3, with D uncertain. CDR3 length equals 14 residues. In germline, CDR1 is LNHDA, CDR2 SQIVND (reference sequence). Deletions cut 3 bases from V and 1 base from J, with 8 bases between. The CDR3 protein is CASSIQSRTDTQYF. The CDR3 coding sequence is TGTGCCAGTAGTATCCAGTCCCGCACAGATACGCAGTATTTT.

The chain carries TRBV27 and TRBJ2-5; 14 nucleotides agree with TRBD2. The trim removed 10 bases at V and 9 bases at J, leaving 7 bases unmatched. The germline V gene has CDR1 MNHEY and CDR2 SMNVEV (reference sequence). CDR3 length: 13 residues. The CDR3 bases are TGTGCCACCCGCTGGACTAGCGGGGGGCCCCAGTACTTC. As protein: CATRWTSGGPQYF.

The J gene is TRBJ2-3, the V gene TRBV6-5; 7 bases line up with TRBD2. CDR3 size: 16 residues. Trimming at V came to 4 bases and at J to 3 bases, leaving 10 bases not matched to a gene. Germline-derived CDR1 and CDR2 are MNHEY and SVGAGI. CDR3 nucleotide sequence: TGTGCCAGCAGTTTACAAATCCCGGGGGGTACAGATACGCAGTATTTT. Protein sequence: CASSLQIPGGTDTQYF.

The chain employs TRBV7-2 and TRBJ1-2; a weak D match, TRBD1 (5 bases). V shed 2 bases and J shed 6 bases, with 16 bases lying between them. Germline CDR1 SGHTA, CDR2 FQGNSA. The CDR3 loop spans 15 amino acids. CDR3 DNA: TGTGCCAGCAGCTTATCTTCAGGGAAAAGGGATGGCTACACCTTC. Protein sequence: CASSLSSGKRDGYTF.

V is TRBV19 and J is TRBJ2-1; 9 bases line up with TRBD1. The J segment lost 6 bases and the V segment lost 6 bases, leaving 6 bases of the junction unmatched. The CDR3 is made up of 14 amino acids. Germline CDR1 reads LNHDA; CDR2 reads SQIVND (reference sequence). CDR3 in amino acids: CASRDRGAANEQFF. CDR3 in DNA: TGTGCCAGTAGGGACAGGGGAGCGGCCAATGAGCAGTTCTTC. The variable domain in full, with the rest retrieved from reference TRBV19 and TRBJ2-1, is DGGITQSPKYLFRKEGQNVTLSCEQNLNHDAMYWYRQDPGQGLRLIYYSQIVNDFQKGDIAEGYSVSREKKESFPLTVTSAQKNPTAFYLCASRDRGAANEQFFGPGTRLTVL.

This clone has just a few counts. J is TRBJ1-1 and V is TRBV4-1; 7 positions agree with TRBD1. The germline V gene encodes CDR1 MGHRA and CDR2 YSYEKL. The CDR3 is 19 residues long. The J segment lost 1 base and the V segment lost 0 bases, leaving 14 bases of the junction unmatched. CDR3 amino acids: CASSQDIGLVGQENTEAFF. The CDR3 DNA reads TGCGCCAGCAGCCAAGATATCGGCTTGGTTGGACAGGAGAACACTGAAGCTTTCTTT.

V gene TRBV7-2 combines with J gene TRBJ1-1, with D possibly matching TRBD1 (5 bases). Per the germline V gene, CDR1 is SGHTA and CDR2 is FQGNSA. The CDR3 extends over 17 amino acids. V was clipped by 0 bases and J by 3 bases, with 17 bases between them. The CDR3 sequence: CASSLAVGVATDTEAFF. In nucleotides, the CDR3 is TGTGCCAGCAGCTTAGCGGTAGGGGTGGCTACGGACACTGAAGCTTTCTTT. The full variable domain, completed using reference TRBV7-2 and TRBJ1-1, is GAGVSQSPSNKVTEKGKDVELRCDPISGHTALYWYRQSLGQGLEFLIYFQGNSAPDKSGLPSDRFSAERTGGSVSTLTIQRTQQEDSAVYLCASSLAVGVATDTEAFFGQGTRLTVV.

CDR3 bases: TGTGCCAGCAGCTTGTTGGGGGGCGGCACAGATACGCAGTATTTT. Translated: CASSLLGGGTDTQYF. The chain carries TRBV11-3 and TRBJ2-3, with D perhaps given as TRBD1 or TRBD2 (6 bases each). Germline V gene sequence: CDR1 SGHNT, CDR2 YENEEA. The CDR3 has 15 amino acids. The V end lost 3 bases, the J end lost 1 base, and 11 bases lay between the germline ends.

This clone has only a few counts. The chain is built from TRBV7-2 and TRBJ2-7, with D tentatively TRBD1 (5 bases). V was cut by 0 bases and J by 2 bases, with 14 bases left in between. The CDR3 runs to 16 residues. Looked up from germline, CDR1 is SGHTA and CDR2 is FQGNSA. The CDR3 sequence: CASSLALRKGTYEQYF. The CDR3, as DNA: TGTGCCAGCAGCTTAGCGCTAAGGAAGGGGACCTACGAGCAGTACTTC.

This chain connects TRBV15 to TRBJ2-3, with D hard to call. Germline lookup yields CDR1 LNHNV and CDR2 YYDKDF (reference sequence). Between the trimmed V and J ends, which lost 8 bases and 3 bases, there was a span of 12 bases. The CDR3 extends over 13 amino acids. The CDR3: CATELAGTDTQYF. DNA for the CDR3: TGTGCCACCGAACTGGCAGGTACAGATACGCAGTATTTT.

The chain couples TRBV12-5 to TRBJ1-1; D is undetermined. V was shortened by 5 bases and J by 5 bases, with 12 bases between the two germline ends. The germline gives CDR1 LGHNT, CDR2 FRNRAP. The CDR3 loop spans 13 amino acids. CDR3 in DNA: TGTGCTAGTGGTCTCCGCACGGGGACTGAAGCTTTCTTT. Translated: CASGLRTGTEAFF.

The chain combines TRBV28 with TRBJ2-3; a weak D match, TRBD2 (5 bases). V was pared by 3 bases and J by 1 base, with 17 bases between. CDR1 and CDR2 from the germline V gene are MDHEN and SYDVKM. The CDR3 loop spans 17 amino acids. CDR3 amino acids: CASSLAGRGRRTDTQYF. The CDR3 coding sequence is TGTGCCAGCAGTTTGGCCGGAAGAGGGCGGCGCACAGATACGCAGTATTTT.

This clone is a singleton in its sample. The V and J genes are TRBV5-4 and TRBJ1-5; maybe TRBD1 (5 bases). Trimming cost V 2 bases and J 0 bases, with 9 bases left between them. Per the germline V gene, CDR1 is SGHNT and CDR2 is YYREEE (reference sequence). The CDR3 has 15 residues. The CDR3 nucleotides read TGTGCCAGCAGCTTTGGGGGATATAGCAATCAGCCCCAGCATTTT. This sequence encodes CASSFGGYSNQPQHF.

CDR3 in DNA: TGCGCCAGCAGCTTGCTCGGGTACGAGCAGTACTTC. It encodes CASSLLGYEQYF. V and J are TRBV5-1 and TRBJ2-7, with D uncertain. The CDR3 runs to 12 residues. V was trimmed by 1 base and J by 4 bases, leaving 6 bases between them. Germline CDR1 is SGHRS and CDR2 is YFSETQ.